This TCR beta chain was recorded in a study of radiation and T cells in renal cell carcinoma. This sample's time point: blood 4 weeks post-SBRT, at nephrectomy. Documented treatment: 15 Gy SBRT to primary tumor, nephrectomy 4 weeks later. Looked up from germline, CDR1 is SGHAT and CDR2 is FQNNGV. There are 15 residues in the CDR3. J lost 5 bases, V lost 1 base, and 7 bases had no gene match. Clones were read by immunoSEQ multiplex PCR, and TCRdb kept only the in-frame ones, dropping some. The table includes about 76,000 clones, 80% to 90% detected once. Sample: blood, taken from a patient whose treatment included radiotherapy and nephrectomy. The TCR was taken from a woman aged 70-85 years with renal cell carcinoma. The chain couples TRBV11-2 to TRBJ2-7; TRBD1 agrees at 8 bases. The chain's CDR3 is CASSLGQGALDEQYF. CDR3 nucleotide sequence: TGTGCCAGCAGCTTAGGGCAGGGGGCCCTCGACGAGCAGTACTTC.